This T cell receptor (beta chain) stems from a study of T cell repertoires in cytomegalovirus infection. Overall study: Carrying CMV and the relevant HLA type showed in public TCR beta signatures.

Study outcomes and limitations: Carriers of CMV plus the relevant HLA were identified by cumulative public TCR beta family frequency. Ex vivo, HLA-C-restricted CMV-specific TCR beta clonotypes prevailed over the rest of the response.

TCRdb re-analysed the reads in MiXCR, keeping a single row per CDR3 protein. The data show about 600,000 distinct CDR3 sequences, with 20% to 25% seen just once and 7% to 9% held by the top ten. About this clonotype: Antigen: not known.

This TCR came from a human donor in good health (CMV status not recorded). Some clones in this sample may be carry-over from other donors' samples. The sample taken for sequencing was CD8+ T cells from PBMCs.

As DNA, the CDR3 is TGTGCCAGCAGGCAGGGGGCGTGGAACACTGAAGCTTTCTTT. Protein product: CASRQGAWNTEAFF. This chain links TRBV28 with TRBJ1-1; TRBD1 matches 8 bases. J gave up 1 base and V 6 bases, and 4 bases lay outside the gene matches. Germline CDR1 and CDR2: MDHEN and SYDVKM. The CDR3 spans 14 residues.